The entry that follows covers one TCR beta chain sequence. The junction departs from the called germline gene at one end, perhaps through a read error. Stated time point: sample taken at primary tumor resection. Unsorted whole RNA from tumor, nontumor lung or frozen PBMC underwent sequencing. This CDR3 has 14 amino acids. The germline V gene encodes CDR1 SSHAT and CDR2 FNYEAQ (reference sequence). This sample is drawn from a study of spatial heterogeneity in lung cancer. MiXCR was run by TCRdb on the 5' RACE reads, yielding one entry per CDR3 protein. The data show roughly 60,000 distinct CDR3 sequences, 8.4% seen once.

The origin of this receptor is a female donor with early-stage non-small cell lung cancer. Sequences were derived from PBMCs, sampled at surgery. The chain has TRBV7-7 and TRBJ2-2, with D uncertain. The CDR3 coding sequence is TGTGCTAGCAGCCCGGTCCAGGACACCGGGGAGCTGTTTTTT. Its protein product is CASSPVQDTGELFF.